The 17 T cell receptor beta chains below were found in one sample sequenced in a study of Ad26.COV2.S vaccination and SARS-CoV-2 variants. Data came from immunoSEQ multiplex PCR; TCRdb stores just in-frame clones and leaves some out. The sample lists 350,000 to 450,000 clones; 70% to 90% were seen once. This sample's treatment: about 20 received Ad26.COV2.S at low or high dose, single or two shots; a few received placebo; per-sample allocation not given. Samples were taken on day 63 after the first vaccine or placebo injection. This sample comprised peripheral blood, obtained in a trial of Ad26.COV2.S vaccine versus placebo. These TCRs come from a person between 18 and 65 years old who received the Ad26.COV2.S COVID-19 vaccine or a placebo.

The V and J genes are TRBV4-2 and TRBJ1-5; 10 bases map to TRBD1. Germline V gene lookup returns CDR1 LGHNA and CDR2 YNFKEQ. V shed 0 bases and J 9 bases; nucleotides not matched to a gene: 8. The CDR3 runs to 16 residues. The CDR3 loop reads CASSQDIGQGGGPQHF. In DNA, the CDR3 is TGTGCCAGCAGCCAAGATATAGGACAGGGGGGAGGGCCCCAGCATTTT.

The CDR3 here is CASSIDKRPSYEQYF. CDR3 in DNA: TGTGCCAGTAGTATAGACAAGCGACCCTCCTACGAGCAGTACTTC. The chain combines TRBV19 with TRBJ2-7; D not certain. Germline lookup yields CDR1 LNHDA and CDR2 SQIVND (reference sequence). V shed 0 bases and J shed 0 bases, with 9 bases lying between them. This CDR3 is built from 15 residues.

The chain uses TRBV19 and TRBJ2-3; 12 positions agree with TRBD2. In germline, CDR1 is LNHDA, CDR2 SQIVND (reference sequence). The CDR3 extends over 15 amino acids. The V segment lost 3 bases and the J segment 6 bases; nucleotides outside the gene matches: 4. The CDR3 DNA is TGTGCCAGTAGTATTGGGACTAGCGGGTATGATACGCAGTATTTT. The encoded protein is CASSIGTSGYDTQYF. The entire variable domain, with the rest obtained from reference TRBV19 and TRBJ2-3, is as follows: DGGITQSPKYLFRKEGQNVTLSCEQNLNHDAMYWYRQDPGQGLRLIYYSQIVNDFQKGDIAEGYSVSREKKESFPLTVTSAQKNPTAFYLCASSIGTSGYDTQYFGPGTRLTVL.

V usage is TRBV2 and J usage is TRBJ2-7; possible D gene TRBD1, 5 bases. CDR3 size: 12 residues. Trimming removed 10 bases from V and 0 bases from J, with 10 bases in between. Looked up from germline, CDR1 is SNHLY and CDR2 is FYNNEI. CDR3 sequence (DNA): TGTGCCACTAGACAGAGCTCCTACGAGCAGTACTTC. Translated, it gives CATRQSSYEQYF.

This clone was observed a single time. The CDR3 coding sequence is TGTGCCAGCAGCGCTCAGGGGGCGCGTTCGATAGCTTTCTTT. This encodes CASSAQGARSIAFF. The rearrangement joins TRBV7-2 to TRBJ1-1, with 8 positions matching TRBD1. CDR3 size: 14 residues. Germline trimming cut 5 bases from V and 10 bases from J; bases unmatched to any gene: 12. Germline loops: CDR1 SGHTA, CDR2 FQGNSA.

The chain recombines TRBV21-1 with TRBJ1-3; the table's D call, TRBD1, has no DNA check behind it. TRBV21-1 is noted as a pseudogene. The CDR3 spans 16 residues. The CDR3 spells CASSSAQERLGNTIYF. Written as DNA, the CDR3 is TGTGCCAGCAGCTCGGCACAGGAACGTTTAGGAAACACCATATATTTT.

The rearrangement uses TRBV15 and TRBJ2-4; a weak D match, TRBD2 (6 bases). The ends were cut back, 6 bases at V and 0 bases at J, with 21 bases in the middle. Germline V gene sequence: CDR1 LNHNV, CDR2 YYDKDF (reference sequence). The CDR3 runs to 18 residues. The CDR3 loop is CATRPMAGGDLAKNIQYF. The CDR3 DNA reads TGTGCCACCAGACCCATGGCAGGAGGGGACCTAGCCAAAAACATTCAGTACTTC.

The chain uses TRBV30 and TRBJ1-5; maybe TRBD1 (5 bases). This CDR3 spans 16 amino acids. Germline CDR1 and CDR2: GTSNPN and SVGIG (reference sequence). Trimming took 0 bases from V and 0 from J, leaving 12 bases between them. The CDR3 sequence is CAWSVGTGFSNQPQHF. CDR3 sequence (DNA): TGTGCCTGGAGTGTTGGGACGGGATTTAGCAATCAGCCCCAGCATTTT.

J is TRBJ2-7 and V is TRBV6-2 or TRBV6-3, with D possibly called TRBD1 or TRBD2 (5 bases each). V was cut by 6 bases and J by 2 bases, with 14 bases left in between. CDR3 length equals 14 residues. Germline-derived CDR1 and CDR2 are MNHEY and SVGEGT. The CDR3 bases are TGTGCCAGCAGCCCGAGGGGTTGGGCCTACGAGCAGTACTTC. Encoded protein: CASSPRGWAYEQYF.

The J gene is TRBJ2-1, the V gene TRBV4-3; a weak D match, TRBD1 (5 bases). This CDR3 has 18 amino acids. Germline-derived CDR1 and CDR2 are LGHNA and YSLEER. The V end lost 0 bases, the J end lost 0 bases, and 15 bases lay between the germline ends. The CDR3 loop reads CASSQDSTVPSSYNEQFF. The CDR3 coding sequence is TGCGCCAGCAGCCAAGACTCGACAGTCCCAAGCTCCTACAATGAGCAGTTCTTC.

The V call is TRBV12-3 or TRBV12-4, the J call TRBJ2-7; TRBD1 aligns across 8 bases. The CDR3 spans 12 residues. V lost 6 bases, J lost 6 bases, and 4 bases stayed unmatched. Here the CDR3 DNA reads TGTGCCAGCAGAACAACAGGGGGCGAGCAGTACTTC. It codes for CASRTTGGEQYF.

CDR3 loop: CAWRNRGFNEQYF. The CDR3 DNA is TGTGCCTGGAGGAACAGGGGGTTCAACGAGCAGTACTTC. The V call is TRBV30, the J call TRBJ2-7; 8 positions agree with TRBD1. Losses at the gene ends were 3 bases for V and 5 bases for J; bases not matched to a gene: 6. This CDR3 is 13 amino acids long. Germline CDR1 is GTSNPN and CDR2 is SVGIG (reference sequence).

The V call is TRBV9, the J call TRBJ2-2, with D possibly being TRBD2 (5 bases). Germline loops: CDR1 SGDLS, CDR2 YYNGEE. Trimming took 3 bases from V and 6 from J, leaving 24 bases between them. The length of the CDR3 is 18 residues. CDR3 DNA: TGTGCCAGCAGCGCGGGGTCGTATACTAGTAGACCCGCCGGGGAGCTGTTTTTT. It translates to CASSAGSYTSRPAGELFF.

This clone has more than one count but fewer than ten. The chain is built from TRBV6-2 or TRBV6-3 and TRBJ2-2, with 8 bases matching TRBD1. CDR1 is MNHEY and CDR2 is SVGEGT in the germline V gene. This CDR3 has 17 residues. V was pared by 4 bases and J by 0 bases, with 7 bases of the junction left unmatched. The CDR3 bases are TGTGCCAGCAGTTGGGTATCAGGGGGCCCGAACACCGGGGAGCTGTTTTTT. This gives the protein CASSWVSGGPNTGELFF.

The V call is TRBV7-6, the J call TRBJ2-7; 8 bases are shared with TRBD2. This CDR3 is built from 16 residues. Trimming at V came to 0 bases and at J to 2 bases, leaving 6 bases not matched to a gene. CDR1 is SGHVS, CDR2 FNYEAQ, per germline. CDR3 loop: CASSLAASGFPYEQYF. In DNA form, the CDR3 reads TGTGCCAGCAGCTTAGCTGCTAGCGGGTTTCCCTACGAGCAGTACTTC.

In its sample, this clone was seen once. The chain links TRBV7-2 to TRBJ2-3, with TRBD2 matching over 10 bases. CDR1 and CDR2 from the germline V gene are SGHTA and FQGNSA. V lost 6 bases, J lost 2 bases, and 11 bases stayed unmatched. This CDR3 has 17 amino acids. In DNA, the CDR3 is TGTGCCAGCAGTAATACCCAGACTAGCGGGTACACAGATACGCAGTATTTT. Translated, it gives CASSNTQTSGYTDTQYF.

The chain recombines TRBV7-9 with TRBJ1-1; 9 positions agree with TRBD1. CDR1 SEHNR and CDR2 FQNEAQ come from the germline V gene (reference sequence). The V and J ends lost 7 bases and 6 bases, in that order; junction bases with no gene match: 6. CDR3 size: 13 residues. CDR3 residues: CASIFRQGAEAFF. CDR3 DNA: TGTGCCAGCATCTTTCGACAGGGGGCTGAAGCTTTCTTT.